This TCR beta chain stems from a study of blood T cell repertoires in COVID-19. The CDR3 runs to 14 residues. Germline loops: CDR1 SGDLS, CDR2 YYNGEE. Trimming removed 4 bases from V and 3 bases from J, with 13 bases in between. Study processing details: Reference gene primer amplification yielded estimated nucleated cell counts. Generated by immunoSEQ multiplex PCR, the TCRdb table keeps only in-frame clones and is missing some. V and J calls and clone size are those listed in that table; D and trimming were worked out from the DNA. The sample lists 80,000 or so clones, 90% occurring once. The clonotype comes from a woman in her forties or fifties in a cohort sampled during active COVID-19. This rearrangement joins TRBV9 to TRBJ1-1, with D possibly matching TRBD1 (5 bases). Sequencing input: peripheral blood. CDR3 sequence reads: CASSPPGGDTEAFF. CDR3 DNA sequence: TGTGCCAGCAGCCCGCCGGGGGGTGACACTGAAGCTTTCTTT.